This T cell receptor (beta chain) was sequenced in a study of blood T cells in healthy people across ages. Across the study: Capturing about one barcoded beta molecule per two T cells was achieved by template switching.

Study-level points and caveats: Possibly, changes in expanded clonotypes were confounded because donor CMV status was unknown. Age advanced and TCR beta diversity per million T cells fell, roughly linearly.

Every donor provided 9.5 to 10 milliliters of peripheral blood. A remark on this clonotype: Its target is unknown.

The authors ran a second PCR of about 7 to 11 cycles using a sample-barcoded 5' primer and a J-beta primer mix. TCRdb passed the 5' RACE reads through MiXCR, listing each CDR3 protein once. The sample yields some 1.6 million distinct CDR3 sequences, about 35% seen once. Sequenced: blood. The sequence was collected from a woman aged 25 to 39 in good health.

CDR3 protein: CASSLEPSGTSRDTQYF. For the CDR3, the DNA is TGTGCCAGCAGCTTGGAACCTTCCGGGACTAGCCGAGATACGCAGTATTTT. V and J are TRBV7-6 and TRBJ2-3, with 9 bases aligning to TRBD2. CDR3 length: 17 amino acids. After removal of 3 bases from V and 5 bases from J, the junction contained 12 bases not matched to a gene. In germline, CDR1 is SGHVS, CDR2 FNYEAQ.